The 26 T cell receptor beta chains in this list originate from one sample, sequenced in a study of cytomegalovirus exposure and HLA in healthy donors. A multiplex PCR was run with 60 Vbeta primers and 13 Jbeta primers. Assay: immunoSEQ multiplex PCR; the TCRdb copy retains only in-frame clones and omits some. Of some 98,000 clones in the sample, roughly 80% are singletons; the top ten hold about 2%. Sequencing input: PBMCs. Receptors were obtained from a man aged 40-55 years in good health and CMV-seronegative.

The chain combines TRBV15 with TRBJ2-1, with TRBD2 as a possible D gene (6 bases). Per germline, CDR1 LNHNV and CDR2 YYDKDF (reference sequence). V lost 4 bases and J lost 10, with 14 bases in between. This CDR3 is built from 13 residues. The CDR3, as DNA: TGTGCCACCAGCAAATCGAAAGGGAGGGAGCAGTTCTTC. It specifies CATSKSKGREQFF.

In its sample, this clone was seen a few times. The chain joins TRBV5-5 to TRBJ1-6, with 7 nucleotides matching TRBD1. The CDR3 contains 19 residues. V was pared by 4 bases and J by 0 bases, with 13 bases of the junction left unmatched. Germline V gene lookup returns CDR1 SGHKS and CDR2 YYEKEE (reference sequence). CDR3 residues: CASSGRQGVFSSYNSPLHF. CDR3 nucleotides: TGTGCCAGCAGCGGAAGACAGGGTGTTTTCAGCTCCTATAATTCACCCCTCCACTTT.

The rearrangement links TRBV2 to TRBJ1-1; 10 bases align to TRBD1. This CDR3 spans 15 amino acids. The V gene end was trimmed by 6 bases and the J gene end by 4 bases; junction bases not matched to a gene: 8. From germline, CDR1 is SNHLY and CDR2 FYNNEI. CDR3 residues: CASSPTGGRVTEAFF. The CDR3 nucleotides are TGTGCCAGCAGCCCGACAGGGGGCAGGGTCACTGAAGCTTTCTTT. Supplemented by reference TRBV2 and TRBJ1-1, the full variable domain reads EPEVTQTPSHQVTQMGQEVILRCVPISNHLYFYWYRQILGQKVEFLVSFYNNEISEKSEIFDDQFSVERPDGSNFTLKIRSTKLEDSAMYFCASSPTGGRVTEAFFGQGTRLTVV.

This clone was seen a handful of times. The chain combines TRBV7-2 with TRBJ2-5; the D gene is possibly TRBD1 (5 bases). CDR1 is SGHTA, CDR2 FQGNSA, per germline. The CDR3 covers 14 residues. Between the trimmed V and J ends, which lost 5 bases and 0 bases, there was a span of 10 bases. The CDR3 DNA reads as TGTGCCAGCAGCCAGACAGCGTACCAAGAGACCCAGTACTTC. Its translation is CASSQTAYQETQYF.

The count of this clone is one. This rearrangement joins TRBV30 to TRBJ2-3; 7 bases agree with TRBD1. V shed 4 bases, J shed 4 bases, and the junction held 8 bases outside the gene matches. The CDR3 has 14 residues. Germline-derived CDR1 and CDR2 are GTSNPN and SVGIG (reference sequence). In DNA, the CDR3 is TGTGCCTGGACCCGTACAGGGGTTGCAGATACGCAGTATTTT. It encodes CAWTRTGVADTQYF.

The rearrangement joins TRBV15 to TRBJ1-1; 7 bases match TRBD1. The length of the CDR3 is 14 residues. Germline V lookup: CDR1 LNHNV, CDR2 YYDKDF (reference sequence). Trimming removed 2 bases from V and 6 bases from J; junction bases left unmatched: 6. CDR3 sequence (DNA): TGTGCCACCAGCAGAATACAGGGGAGCGCTGAAGCTTTCTTT. Its translation is CATSRIQGSAEAFF.

The chain's CDR3 is CASSLSRASGANVLTF. The CDR3 region has the DNA TGTGCCAGCAGCTTATCCAGGGCCTCTGGGGCCAACGTCCTGACTTTC. The J gene is TRBJ2-6, the V gene TRBV7-2, with D possibly matching TRBD1 (5 bases). The CDR3 length is 16 residues. The V end lost 2 bases, the J end lost 0 bases, and 8 bases lay between the germline ends. From germline, CDR1 is SGHTA and CDR2 FQGNSA. Using reference TRBV7-2 and TRBJ2-6 for the parts outside the CDR3, the full variable domain is GAGVSQSPSNKVTEKGKDVELRCDPISGHTALYWYRQSLGQGLEFLIYFQGNSAPDKSGLPSDRFSAERTGGSVSTLTIQRTQQEDSAVYLCASSLSRASGANVLTFGAGSRLTVL.

The V gene is TRBV6-6, the J gene TRBJ1-1; the match to TRBD1 covers 9 bases. Germline assignment: CDR1 MNHNY and CDR2 SVGAGI (reference sequence). The CDR3 is made up of 16 amino acids. The V gene end was trimmed by 6 bases and the J gene end by 4 bases; junction bases not matched to a gene: 12. The CDR3 here is CASRGNTGGWGTEAFF. DNA for the CDR3: TGTGCCAGCAGAGGGAATACAGGGGGCTGGGGCACTGAAGCTTTCTTT.

The chain carries TRBV7-9 and TRBJ2-2; perhaps TRBD1 as D (5 bases). The ends were cut back, 6 bases at V and 0 bases at J, with 8 bases in the middle. Germline assignment: CDR1 SEHNR and CDR2 FQNEAQ (reference sequence). This CDR3 contains 14 residues. The CDR3 loop reads CASRQDTNTGELFF. Here the CDR3 DNA reads TGTGCCAGCAGACAGGACACGAACACCGGGGAGCTGTTTTTT. The full variable domain, in which reference TRBV7-9 and TRBJ2-2 provide the parts outside the CDR3, is DTGVSQNPRHKITKRGQNVTFRCDPISEHNRLYWYRQTLGQGPEFLTYFQNEAQLEKSRLLSDRFSAERPKGSFSTLEIQRTEQGDSAMYLCASRQDTNTGELFFGEGSRLTVL.

The rearrangement joins TRBV7-9 to TRBJ2-7; TRBD1 matches at 9 bases. The V and J ends lost 5 bases and 2 bases, in that order; junction bases with no gene match: 7. Germline loops: CDR1 SEHNR, CDR2 FQNEAQ (reference sequence). The CDR3 is 15 residues long. CDR3 nucleotide sequence: TGTGCCAGCAGCCCGCCGGGACAGGGCGCCTACGAGCAGTACTTC. This sequence encodes CASSPPGQGAYEQYF.

The chain employs TRBV30 and TRBJ1-5; D is unclear. With 0 bases removed from V and 6 bases from J, the gap between germline ends came to 12 bases. From germline, CDR1 is GTSNPN and CDR2 SVGIG (reference sequence). This CDR3 has 14 residues. The CDR3 loop is CAWSVDLGGQPQHF. The CDR3 DNA follows: TGTGCCTGGAGTGTAGACCTAGGAGGTCAGCCCCAGCATTTT. Based on the CDR3 plus reference TRBV30 and TRBJ1-5, the full variable domain is SQTIHQWPATLVQPVGSPLSLECTVEGTSNPNLYWYRQAAGRGLQLLFYSVGIGQISSEVPQNLSASRPQDRQFILSSKKLLLSDSGFYLCAWSVDLGGQPQHFGDGTRLSIL.

This chain connects TRBV19 to TRBJ2-3, with TRBD2 as a possible D gene (5 bases). The CDR3 extends over 15 amino acids. V lost 8 bases, J lost 1 base, and 16 bases lay in between. The germline gives CDR1 LNHDA, CDR2 SQIVND (reference sequence). CDR3 bases: TGTGCCAGTTTATCGGGGTATCGGGGCACAGATACGCAGTATTTT. It translates to CASLSGYRGTDTQYF.

The chain carries TRBV7-9 and TRBJ1-3; TRBD1 matches at 9 bases. Trimming removed 0 bases from V and 1 base from J; junction bases left unmatched: 7. This CDR3 is 18 amino acids long. Looked up from germline, CDR1 is SEHNR and CDR2 is FQNEAQ (reference sequence). The CDR3 loop is CASSLAVLGQGSGNTIYF. The DNA of the CDR3 is TGTGCCAGCAGCTTAGCGGTCCTGGGACAGGGTTCTGGAAACACCATATATTTT.

As for this clone: Other DNA sequences from this sample encode an identical CDR3 as well. V is TRBV4-3 and J is TRBJ2-5; maybe TRBD2 (6 bases). CDR3 length: 15 amino acids. Germline CDR1 LGHNA, CDR2 YSLEER. Trimming removed 1 base from V and 2 bases from J, with 11 bases in between. Written as DNA, the CDR3 is TGCGCCAGCAGCCAAGTGGCGGGGCCACAAGAGACCCAGTACTTC. It encodes CASSQVAGPQETQYF.

The CDR3 DNA reads TGTGCCATCAGGGACCCGGCGGTCAGCGGGAGAAATAATGAGCAGTTCTTC. Encoded protein: CAIRDPAVSGRNNEQFF. V usage is TRBV10-3 and J usage is TRBJ2-1; the match to TRBD2 covers 8 bases. The CDR3 sequence is 17 residues long. Germline CDR1 ENHRY, CDR2 SYGVKD. V lost 6 bases, J lost 7 bases, and 17 bases stayed unmatched.

This clone was counted a few times. The chain couples TRBV4-2 to TRBJ2-5; 8 bases map to TRBD2. The length of the CDR3 is 17 residues. CDR1 and CDR2 from the germline V gene are LGHNA and YNFKEQ. Losses at the gene ends were 0 bases for V and 2 bases for J; bases not matched to a gene: 8. The CDR3 sequence: CASSQDIGGASQETQYF. DNA of the CDR3: TGTGCCAGCAGCCAAGATATCGGGGGGGCCTCACAAGAGACCCAGTACTTC.

The chain uses TRBV19 and TRBJ1-2, with 9 bases identical to TRBD1. Per germline, CDR1 LNHDA and CDR2 SQIVND (reference sequence). Trimming removed 7 bases from V and 2 bases from J; junction bases left unmatched: 5. The CDR3 extends over 14 amino acids. The CDR3, as DNA: TGTGCCAGTACCCCGGGACAGGGCAACTATGGCTACACCTTC. Amino acid sequence: CASTPGQGNYGYTF.

V gene TRBV18 combines with J gene TRBJ2-3; maybe TRBD1 (5 bases). The CDR3 has 17 amino acids. Germline lookup yields CDR1 KGHSH and CDR2 LQKENI. V lost 0 bases to trimming and J lost 4 bases, with 17 bases between them. This chain's CDR3 is CASSPPIRTSLSDTQYF. The CDR3 nucleotides read TGTGCCAGCTCACCACCGATAAGGACAAGCTTATCAGATACGCAGTATTTT.

This chain connects TRBV5-1 to TRBJ2-5; D is perhaps TRBD1 (5 bases). The tail of the sequence fits TRBJ2-7 better, so the J call may be wrong. This CDR3 has 15 residues. Per germline, CDR1 SGHRS and CDR2 YFSETQ. CDR3 sequence: CASSLDGPRDLEQYF. The CDR3 bases are TGCGCCAGCAGCTTGGATGGGCCCAGGGATCTCGAGCAGTACTTC.

The chain is built from TRBV5-6 and TRBJ2-2; 10 positions match TRBD1. J lost 5 bases, V lost 3 bases, and 10 bases had no gene match. Germline CDR1 SGHDT, CDR2 YYEEEE. The CDR3 is made up of 17 amino acids. In nucleotides, the CDR3 is TGTGCCAGCAGCTCGACAGGGGGCTACACCCCGACCGGGGAGCTGTTTTTT. Translated, it gives CASSSTGGYTPTGELFF.

For this clone: Other DNA sequences in this sample translate to the same CDR3. This chain connects TRBV5-1 to TRBJ2-1; 7 bases are shared with TRBD2. Germline V gene sequence: CDR1 SGHRS, CDR2 YFSETQ. The length of the CDR3 is 14 residues. Trimming at V came to 0 bases and at J to 6 bases, leaving 3 bases not matched to a gene. In DNA form, the CDR3 reads TGCGCCAGCAGCTTGGTTGGCGGGGGCAATGAGCAGTTCTTC. Translation gives CASSLVGGGNEQFF. Together with reference TRBV5-1 and TRBJ2-1, the CDR3 gives the full variable domain: KAGVTQTPRYLIKTRGQQVTLSCSPISGHRSVSWYQQTPGQGLQFLFEYFSETQRNKGNFPGRFSGRQFSNSRSEMNVSTLELGDSALYLCASSLVGGGNEQFFGPGTRLTVL.

The rearrangement uses TRBV5-6 and TRBJ1-1; D is uncertain. CDR1 and CDR2 from the germline V gene are SGHDT and YYEEEE. Deletions cut 0 bases from V and 5 bases from J, with 2 bases between. This CDR3 contains 11 residues. In nucleotides, the CDR3 is TGTGCCAGCAGCTTGGCGACTGAAGCTTTCTTT. Protein: CASSLATEAFF.

This chain connects TRBV5-1 to TRBJ2-2; 8 positions match TRBD2. The germline V gene has CDR1 SGHRS and CDR2 YFSETQ. J gave up 4 bases and V 0 bases, and 5 bases lay outside the gene matches. CDR3 length equals 16 residues. As DNA, the CDR3 is TGCGCCAGCAGCTTGGCGGGACTAGGATCCACCGGGGAGCTGTTTTTT. Protein: CASSLAGLGSTGELFF.

In this sample, this clone turned up a few times. The chain uses TRBV6-1 and TRBJ1-5; 10 bases line up with TRBD1. This CDR3 comprises 15 residues. With 3 bases clipped from V and 6 bases from J, the junction kept 5 bases outside the gene matches. Per the germline V gene, CDR1 is MNHNS and CDR2 is SASEGT. The CDR3 coding sequence is TGTGCCAGCAGTGACCCAGGGACAGGGGCTCAGCCCCAGCATTTT. Its protein is CASSDPGTGAQPQHF.

Turning to this clone: Its ends do not fully match the called genes, so a read error is possible. The CDR3 protein is CSSSQPPVAGEGYEDEQYF. Here the CDR3 DNA reads TGTTCCAGCAGCCAACCACCGGTAGCGGGAGAGGGGTACGAGGACGAGCAGTACTTC. This chain uses TRBV7-9 with TRBJ2-7; TRBD2 aligns across 9 bases. Germline loops: CDR1 SEHNR, CDR2 FQNEAQ (reference sequence). This CDR3 spans 19 amino acids.

The chain combines TRBV11-2 with TRBJ2-6; the D gene is possibly TRBD2 (5 bases). Germline V gene lookup returns CDR1 SGHAT and CDR2 FQNNGV. Trimming shortened V by 2 bases and J by 3 bases, and 5 bases separated the two germline ends. This CDR3 comprises 14 residues. CDR3 loop: CASSLRGGANVLTF. The CDR3 DNA sequence: TGTGCCAGCAGCTTACGGGGTGGGGCCAACGTCCTGACTTTC.